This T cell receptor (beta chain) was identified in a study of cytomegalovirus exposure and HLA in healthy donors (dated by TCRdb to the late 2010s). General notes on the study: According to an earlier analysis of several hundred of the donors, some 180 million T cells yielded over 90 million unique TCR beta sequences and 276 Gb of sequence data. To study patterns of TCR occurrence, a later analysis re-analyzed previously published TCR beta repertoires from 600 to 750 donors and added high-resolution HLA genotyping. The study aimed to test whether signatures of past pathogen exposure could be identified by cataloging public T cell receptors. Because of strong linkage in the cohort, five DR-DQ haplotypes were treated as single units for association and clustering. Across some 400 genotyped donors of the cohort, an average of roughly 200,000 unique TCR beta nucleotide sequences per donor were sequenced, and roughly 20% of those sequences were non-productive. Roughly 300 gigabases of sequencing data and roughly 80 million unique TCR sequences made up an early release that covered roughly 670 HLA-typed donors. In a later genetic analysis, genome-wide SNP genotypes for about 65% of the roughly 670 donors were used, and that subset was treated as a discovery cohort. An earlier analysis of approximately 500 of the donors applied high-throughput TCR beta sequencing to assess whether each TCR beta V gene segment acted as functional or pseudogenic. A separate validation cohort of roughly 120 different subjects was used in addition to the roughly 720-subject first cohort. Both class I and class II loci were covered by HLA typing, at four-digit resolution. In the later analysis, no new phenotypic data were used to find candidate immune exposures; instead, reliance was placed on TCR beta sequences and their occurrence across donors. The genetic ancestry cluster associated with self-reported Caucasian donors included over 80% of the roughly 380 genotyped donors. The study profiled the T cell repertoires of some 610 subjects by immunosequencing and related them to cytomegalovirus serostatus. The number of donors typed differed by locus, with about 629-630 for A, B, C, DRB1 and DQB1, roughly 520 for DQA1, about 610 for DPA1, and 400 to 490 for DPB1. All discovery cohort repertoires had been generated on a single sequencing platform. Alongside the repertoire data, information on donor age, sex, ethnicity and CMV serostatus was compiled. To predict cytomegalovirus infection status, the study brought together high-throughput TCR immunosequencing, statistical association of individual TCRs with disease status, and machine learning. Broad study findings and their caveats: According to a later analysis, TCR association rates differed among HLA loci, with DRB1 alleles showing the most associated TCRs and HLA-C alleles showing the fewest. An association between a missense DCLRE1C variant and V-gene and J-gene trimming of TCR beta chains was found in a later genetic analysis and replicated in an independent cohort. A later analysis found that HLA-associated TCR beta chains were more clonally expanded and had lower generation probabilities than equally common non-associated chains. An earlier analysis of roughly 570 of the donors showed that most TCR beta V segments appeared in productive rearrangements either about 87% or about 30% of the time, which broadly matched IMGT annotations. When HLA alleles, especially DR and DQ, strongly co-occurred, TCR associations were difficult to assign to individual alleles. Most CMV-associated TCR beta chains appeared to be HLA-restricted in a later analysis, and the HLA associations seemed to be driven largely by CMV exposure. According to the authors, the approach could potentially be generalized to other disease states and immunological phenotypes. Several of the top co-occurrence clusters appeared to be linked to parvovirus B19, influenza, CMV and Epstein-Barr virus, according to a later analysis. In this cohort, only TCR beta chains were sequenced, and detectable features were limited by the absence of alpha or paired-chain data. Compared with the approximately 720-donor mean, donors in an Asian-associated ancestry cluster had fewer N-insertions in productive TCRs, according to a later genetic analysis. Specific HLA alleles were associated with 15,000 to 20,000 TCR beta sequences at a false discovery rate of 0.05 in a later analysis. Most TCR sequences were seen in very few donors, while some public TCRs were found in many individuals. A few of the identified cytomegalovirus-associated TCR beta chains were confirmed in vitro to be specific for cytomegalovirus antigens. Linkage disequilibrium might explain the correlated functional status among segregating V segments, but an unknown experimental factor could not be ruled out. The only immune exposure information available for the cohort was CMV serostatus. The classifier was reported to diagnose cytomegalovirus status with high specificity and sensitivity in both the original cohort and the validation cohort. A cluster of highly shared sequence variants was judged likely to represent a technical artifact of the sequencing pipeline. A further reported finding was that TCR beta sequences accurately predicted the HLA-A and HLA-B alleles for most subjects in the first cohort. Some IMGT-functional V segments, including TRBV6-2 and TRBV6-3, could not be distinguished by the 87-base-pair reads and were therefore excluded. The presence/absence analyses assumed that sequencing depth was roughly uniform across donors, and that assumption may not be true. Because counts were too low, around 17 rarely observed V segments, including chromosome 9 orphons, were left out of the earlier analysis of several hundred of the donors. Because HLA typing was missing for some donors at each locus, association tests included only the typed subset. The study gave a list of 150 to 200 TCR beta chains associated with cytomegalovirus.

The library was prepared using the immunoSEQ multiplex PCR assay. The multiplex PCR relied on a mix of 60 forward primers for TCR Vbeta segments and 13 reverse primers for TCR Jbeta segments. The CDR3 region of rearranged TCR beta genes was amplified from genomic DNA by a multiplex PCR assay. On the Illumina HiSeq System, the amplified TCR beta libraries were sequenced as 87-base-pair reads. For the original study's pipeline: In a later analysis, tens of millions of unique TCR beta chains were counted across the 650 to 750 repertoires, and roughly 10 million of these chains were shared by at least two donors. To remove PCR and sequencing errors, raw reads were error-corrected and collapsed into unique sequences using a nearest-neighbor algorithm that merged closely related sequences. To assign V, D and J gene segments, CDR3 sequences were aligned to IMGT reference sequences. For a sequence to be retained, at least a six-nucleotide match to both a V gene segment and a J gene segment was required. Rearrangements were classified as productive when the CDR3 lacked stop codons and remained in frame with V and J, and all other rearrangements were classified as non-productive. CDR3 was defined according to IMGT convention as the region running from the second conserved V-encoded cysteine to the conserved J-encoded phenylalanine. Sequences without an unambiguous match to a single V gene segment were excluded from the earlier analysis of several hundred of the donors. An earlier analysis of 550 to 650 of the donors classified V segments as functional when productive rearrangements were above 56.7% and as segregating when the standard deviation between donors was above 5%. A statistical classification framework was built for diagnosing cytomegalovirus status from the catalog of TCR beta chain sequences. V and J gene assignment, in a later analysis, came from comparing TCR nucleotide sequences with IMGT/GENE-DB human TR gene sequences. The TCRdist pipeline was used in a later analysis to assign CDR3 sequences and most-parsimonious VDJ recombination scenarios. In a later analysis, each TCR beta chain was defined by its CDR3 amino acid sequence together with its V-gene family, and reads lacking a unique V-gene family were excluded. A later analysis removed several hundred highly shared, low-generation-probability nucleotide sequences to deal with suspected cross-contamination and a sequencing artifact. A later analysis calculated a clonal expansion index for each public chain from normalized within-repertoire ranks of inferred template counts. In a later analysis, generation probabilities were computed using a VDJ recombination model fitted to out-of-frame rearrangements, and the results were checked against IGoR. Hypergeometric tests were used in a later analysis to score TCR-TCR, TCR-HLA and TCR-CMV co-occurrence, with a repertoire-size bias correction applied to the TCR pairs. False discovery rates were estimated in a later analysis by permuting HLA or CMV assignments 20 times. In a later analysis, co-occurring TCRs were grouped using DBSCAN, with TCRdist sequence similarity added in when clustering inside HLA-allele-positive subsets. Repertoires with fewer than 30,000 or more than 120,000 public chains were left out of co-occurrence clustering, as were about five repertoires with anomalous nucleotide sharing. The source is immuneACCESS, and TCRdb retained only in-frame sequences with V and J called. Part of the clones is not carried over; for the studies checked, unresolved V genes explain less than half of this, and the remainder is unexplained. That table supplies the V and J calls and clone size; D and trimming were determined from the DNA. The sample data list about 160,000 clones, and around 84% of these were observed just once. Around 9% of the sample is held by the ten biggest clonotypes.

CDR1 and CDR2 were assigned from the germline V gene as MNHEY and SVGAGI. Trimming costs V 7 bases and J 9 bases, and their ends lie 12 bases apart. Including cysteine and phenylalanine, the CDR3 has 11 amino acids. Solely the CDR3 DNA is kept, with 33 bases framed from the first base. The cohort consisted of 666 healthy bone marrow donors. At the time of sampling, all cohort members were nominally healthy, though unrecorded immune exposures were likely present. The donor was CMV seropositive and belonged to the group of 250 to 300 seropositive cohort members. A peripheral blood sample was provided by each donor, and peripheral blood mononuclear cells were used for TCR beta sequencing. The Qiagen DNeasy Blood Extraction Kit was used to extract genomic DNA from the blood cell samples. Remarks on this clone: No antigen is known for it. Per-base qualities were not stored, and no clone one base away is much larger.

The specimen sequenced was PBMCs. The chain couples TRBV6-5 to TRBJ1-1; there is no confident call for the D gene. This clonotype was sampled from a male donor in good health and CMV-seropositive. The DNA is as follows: TGTGCCAGCATACGTGGGAGCCAAGCTTTCTTT. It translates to CASIRGSQAFF.